A selection of T cell receptor beta chains follows, all from one sample in a study of shared clonotypes between healthy human individuals. The assay was immunoSEQ multiplex PCR, and TCRdb's table has in-frame clones only and misses some. The table shows some 120,000 clones, with about 71% occurring only once. Specimen: memory CD8+ T cells sorted from blood. Every receptor here comes from a woman under 40 in good health. Each CDR3 is given without its conserved first and last residue. The size of a clone is reported for some rows only, either as once, few or many, or as a class for expanded clones.

>.|TRBV4-1|TRBJ1-1
ASSQYHREGTEAF
>.|TRBV28|TRBJ2-7
ASSLRTSGLYEQY
>once|TRBV5-4|TRBJ2-5
ASSLPSQETQY
>once|TRBV19|TRBJ2-7
ASSASWDLGFYEQY
>many|TRBV11-3|TRBJ2-5
ASSAGTSGQETQY
>once|TRBV7-9|TRBJ2-5
ASSLVVTSGETQY
>few|TRBV25-1|TRBJ2-2
ASSERVGVGELF
>.|TRBV11-2|TRBJ2-1
ASSLVPGLAGSSYNEQF
>.|TRBV5-1|TRBJ1-5
ASSLGDLPNQPQH
>few|TRBV2|TRBJ2-5
ASGTGGGETQY
>.|TRBV6-4|TRBJ2-1
ASSDSNGENEQF
>.|TRBV5-4|TRBJ1-1
ASSLSGLNTEAF